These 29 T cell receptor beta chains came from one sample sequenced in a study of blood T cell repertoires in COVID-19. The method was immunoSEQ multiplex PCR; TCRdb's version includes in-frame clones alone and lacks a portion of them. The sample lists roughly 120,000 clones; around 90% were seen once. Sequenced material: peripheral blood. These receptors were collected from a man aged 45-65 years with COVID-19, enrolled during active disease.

CDR3 nucleotide sequence: TGTGCCAGCAGCCCGGGACTAGCGTTGAACAATGAGCAGTTCTTC. It specifies CASSPGLALNNEQFF. This chain connects TRBV7-2 to TRBJ2-1; TRBD2 agrees at 10 bases. V was clipped by 5 bases and J by 5 bases; unmatched bases: 6. This CDR3 contains 15 residues. From germline, CDR1 is SGHTA and CDR2 FQGNSA.

The CDR3 is CASSQGPDTQYF. The CDR3 region has the DNA TGTGCCAGCAGCCAGGGGCCAGATACGCAGTATTTT. The J gene is TRBJ2-3, the V gene TRBV14; perhaps TRBD1 as D (5 bases). The V end lost 3 bases, the J end lost 4 bases, and 5 bases lay between the germline ends. The CDR3 extends over 12 amino acids. Germline V gives CDR1 SGHDN, CDR2 FVKESK.

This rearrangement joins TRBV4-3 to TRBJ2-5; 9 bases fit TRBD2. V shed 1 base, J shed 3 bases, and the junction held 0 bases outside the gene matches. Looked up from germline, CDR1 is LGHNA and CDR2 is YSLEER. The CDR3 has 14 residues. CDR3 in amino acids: CASSQGLAEETQYF. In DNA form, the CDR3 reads TGCGCCAGCAGCCAAGGACTAGCGGAAGAGACCCAGTACTTC.

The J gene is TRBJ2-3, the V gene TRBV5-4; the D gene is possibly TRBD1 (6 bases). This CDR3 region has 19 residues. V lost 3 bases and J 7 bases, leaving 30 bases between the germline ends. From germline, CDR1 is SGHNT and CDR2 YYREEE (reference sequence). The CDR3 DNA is TGTGCCAGCAGCTCTCTACTGCACCGGACAGAGGGTTTGGTAAATACGCAGTATTTT. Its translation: CASSSLLHRTEGLVNTQYF.

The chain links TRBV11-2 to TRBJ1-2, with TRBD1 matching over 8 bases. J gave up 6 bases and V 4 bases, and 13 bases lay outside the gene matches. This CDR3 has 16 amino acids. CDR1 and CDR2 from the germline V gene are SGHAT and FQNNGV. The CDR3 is CASSSTGPQGVDGYTF. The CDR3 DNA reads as TGTGCCAGCAGCTCCACCGGGCCACAGGGGGTCGATGGCTACACCTTC.

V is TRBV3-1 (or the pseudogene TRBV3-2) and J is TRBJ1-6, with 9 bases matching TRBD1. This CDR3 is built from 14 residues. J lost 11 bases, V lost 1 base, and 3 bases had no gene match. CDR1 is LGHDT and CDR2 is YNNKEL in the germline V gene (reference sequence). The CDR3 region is CASSQGTGETPLHF. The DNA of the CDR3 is TGTGCCAGCAGCCAAGGGACAGGGGAAACACCCCTCCACTTT.

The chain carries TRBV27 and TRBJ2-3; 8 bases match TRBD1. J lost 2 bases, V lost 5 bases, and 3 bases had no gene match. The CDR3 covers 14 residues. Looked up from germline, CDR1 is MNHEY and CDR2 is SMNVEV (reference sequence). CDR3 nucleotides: TGTGCCAGCAGTCAACAGGGGGACACAGATACGCAGTATTTT. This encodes CASSQQGDTDTQYF.

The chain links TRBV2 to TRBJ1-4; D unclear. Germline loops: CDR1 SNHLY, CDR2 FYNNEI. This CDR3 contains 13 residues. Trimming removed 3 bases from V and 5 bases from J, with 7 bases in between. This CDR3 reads CASSEGPNEKLFF. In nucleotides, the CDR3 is TGTGCCAGCAGTGAGGGCCCAAATGAAAAACTGTTTTTT. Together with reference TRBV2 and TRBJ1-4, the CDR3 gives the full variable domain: EPEVTQTPSHQVTQMGQEVILRCVPISNHLYFYWYRQILGQKVEFLVSFYNNEISEKSEIFDDQFSVERPDGSNFTLKIRSTKLEDSAMYFCASSEGPNEKLFFGSGTQLSVL.

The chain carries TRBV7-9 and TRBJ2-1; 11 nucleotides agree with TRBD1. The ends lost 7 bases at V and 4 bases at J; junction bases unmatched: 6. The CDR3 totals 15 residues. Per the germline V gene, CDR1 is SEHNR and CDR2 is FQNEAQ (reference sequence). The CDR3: CASTVGQGAYNEQFF. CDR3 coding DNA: TGTGCCAGCACCGTCGGACAGGGGGCTTACAATGAGCAGTTCTTC.

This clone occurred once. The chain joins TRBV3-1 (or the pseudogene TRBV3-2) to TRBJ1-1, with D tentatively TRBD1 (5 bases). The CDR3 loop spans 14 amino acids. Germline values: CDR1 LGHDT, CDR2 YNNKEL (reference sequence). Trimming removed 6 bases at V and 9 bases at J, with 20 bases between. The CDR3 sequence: CASSQTIQASQAFF. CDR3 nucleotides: TGTGCCAGCAGTCAGACCATACAGGCTTCACAAGCTTTCTTT.

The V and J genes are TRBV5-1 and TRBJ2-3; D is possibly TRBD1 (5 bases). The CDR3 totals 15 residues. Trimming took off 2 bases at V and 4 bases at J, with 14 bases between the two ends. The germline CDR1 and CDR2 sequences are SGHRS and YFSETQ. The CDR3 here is CASSFLGRVSDTQYF. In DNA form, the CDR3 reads TGCGCCAGCAGCTTCCTGGGCAGGGTCTCAGATACGCAGTATTTT.

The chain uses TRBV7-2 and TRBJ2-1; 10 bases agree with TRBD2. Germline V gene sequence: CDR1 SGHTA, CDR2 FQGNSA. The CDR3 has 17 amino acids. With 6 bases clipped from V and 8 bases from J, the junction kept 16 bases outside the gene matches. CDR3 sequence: CASSSTGLAGENDEQFF. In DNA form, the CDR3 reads TGTGCCAGCAGTTCTACGGGGCTAGCGGGAGAAAACGATGAGCAGTTCTTC.

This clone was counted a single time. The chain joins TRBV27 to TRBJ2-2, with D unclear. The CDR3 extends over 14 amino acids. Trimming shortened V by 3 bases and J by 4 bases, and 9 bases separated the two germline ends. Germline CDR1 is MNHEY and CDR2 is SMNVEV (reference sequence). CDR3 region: CASSFTISTGELFF. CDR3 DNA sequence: TGTGCCAGCAGTTTCACAATAAGCACCGGGGAGCTGTTTTTT.

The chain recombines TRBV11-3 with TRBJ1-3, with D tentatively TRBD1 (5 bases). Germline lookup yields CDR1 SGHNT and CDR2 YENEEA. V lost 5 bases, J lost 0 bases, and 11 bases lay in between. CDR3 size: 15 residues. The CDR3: CASSLQVSSGNTIYF. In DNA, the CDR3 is TGTGCCAGCAGCCTACAGGTGAGCTCTGGAAACACCATATATTTT.

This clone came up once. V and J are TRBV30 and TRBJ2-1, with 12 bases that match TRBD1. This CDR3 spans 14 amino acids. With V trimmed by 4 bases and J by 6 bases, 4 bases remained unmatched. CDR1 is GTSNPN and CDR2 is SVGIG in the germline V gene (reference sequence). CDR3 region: CAWNRDRGLNEQFF. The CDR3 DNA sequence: TGTGCCTGGAACCGGGACAGGGGGCTCAATGAGCAGTTCTTC.

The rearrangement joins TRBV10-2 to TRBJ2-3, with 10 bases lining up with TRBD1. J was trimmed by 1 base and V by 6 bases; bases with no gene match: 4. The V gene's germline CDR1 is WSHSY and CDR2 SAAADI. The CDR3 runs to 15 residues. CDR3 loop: CASSAGTGGTDTQYF. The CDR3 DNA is TGCGCCAGCAGCGCCGGGACAGGGGGCACAGATACGCAGTATTTT.

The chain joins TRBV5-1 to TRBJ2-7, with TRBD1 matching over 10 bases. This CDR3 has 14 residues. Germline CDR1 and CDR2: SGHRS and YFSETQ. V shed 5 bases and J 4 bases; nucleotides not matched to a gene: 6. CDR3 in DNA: TGCGCCAGCAGTCCGGGACAGGGGTCATACGAGCAGTACGTC. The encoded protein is CASSPGQGSYEQYV.

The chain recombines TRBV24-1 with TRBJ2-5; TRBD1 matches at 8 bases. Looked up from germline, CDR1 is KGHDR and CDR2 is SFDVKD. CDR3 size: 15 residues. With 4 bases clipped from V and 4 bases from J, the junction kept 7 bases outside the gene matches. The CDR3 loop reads CATSEWTGRGETQYF. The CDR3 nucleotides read TGTGCCACCAGTGAGTGGACAGGGCGTGGAGAGACCCAGTACTTC.

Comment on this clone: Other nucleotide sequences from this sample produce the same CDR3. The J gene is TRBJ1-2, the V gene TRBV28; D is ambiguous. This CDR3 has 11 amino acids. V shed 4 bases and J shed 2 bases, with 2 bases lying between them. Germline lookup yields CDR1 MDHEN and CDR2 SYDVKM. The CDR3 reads CASSSNYGYTF. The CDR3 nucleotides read TGTGCCAGCAGTTCGAACTATGGCTACACCTTC.

DNA of the CDR3: TGTGCCAGCAGCTTGGGTAGCGGGGCGTCTTACGAGCAGTACTTC. Translated: CASSLGSGASYEQYF. The chain recombines TRBV5-4 with TRBJ2-7, with 8 nucleotides matching TRBD2. Germline V gene sequence: CDR1 SGHNT, CDR2 YYREEE (reference sequence). The ends lost 0 bases at V and 4 bases at J; junction bases unmatched: 6. The CDR3 is made up of 15 amino acids.

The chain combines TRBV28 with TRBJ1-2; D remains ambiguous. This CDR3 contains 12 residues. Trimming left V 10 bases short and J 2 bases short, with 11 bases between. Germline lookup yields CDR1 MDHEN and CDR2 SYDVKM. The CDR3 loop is CATLGSNYGYTF. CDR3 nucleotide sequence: TGTGCCACCCTAGGTTCGAACTATGGCTACACCTTC.

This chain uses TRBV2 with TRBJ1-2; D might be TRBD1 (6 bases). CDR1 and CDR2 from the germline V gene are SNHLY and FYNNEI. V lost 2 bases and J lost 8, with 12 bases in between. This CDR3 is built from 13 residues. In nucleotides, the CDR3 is TGTGCCAGCAGTGAACAGGGGTGGGAAGGCTACACCTTC. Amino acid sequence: CASSEQGWEGYTF.

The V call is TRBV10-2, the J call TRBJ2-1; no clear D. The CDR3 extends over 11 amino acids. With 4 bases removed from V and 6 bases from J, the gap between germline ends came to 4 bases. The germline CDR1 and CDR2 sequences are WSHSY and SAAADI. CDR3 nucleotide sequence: TGCGCCAGCAGTGCCTTCAATGAGCAGTTCTTC. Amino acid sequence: CASSAFNEQFF.

Written as DNA, the CDR3 is TGTGCCAGCAGCTTGGCCGGGTCAGGGGGTAAAAAACTGTTTTTT. Protein product: CASSLAGSGGKKLFF. The chain carries TRBV5-6 and TRBJ1-4, with 7 bases lining up with TRBD1. Losses at the gene ends were 0 bases for V and 9 bases for J; bases not matched to a gene: 8. The CDR3 sequence is 15 residues long. Germline loops: CDR1 SGHDT, CDR2 YYEEEE. Full variable domain (outside the CDR3, taken from reference TRBV5-6 and TRBJ1-4): DAGVTQSPTHLIKTRGQQVTLRCSPKSGHDTVSWYQQALGQGPQFIFQYYEEEERQRGNFPDRFSGHQFPNYSSELNVNALLLGDSALYLCASSLAGSGGKKLFFGSGTQLSVL.

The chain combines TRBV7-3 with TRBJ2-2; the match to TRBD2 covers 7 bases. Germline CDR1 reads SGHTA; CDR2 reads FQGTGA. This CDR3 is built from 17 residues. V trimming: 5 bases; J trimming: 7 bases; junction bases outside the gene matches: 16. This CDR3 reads CASSTPGEGKHIGELFF. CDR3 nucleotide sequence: TGTGCCAGCAGCACCCCGGGGGAGGGGAAGCACATCGGGGAGCTGTTTTTT.

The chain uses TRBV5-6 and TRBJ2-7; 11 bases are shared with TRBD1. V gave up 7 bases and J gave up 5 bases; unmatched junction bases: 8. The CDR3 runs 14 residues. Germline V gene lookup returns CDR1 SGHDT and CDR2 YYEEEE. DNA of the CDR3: TGTGCCAGCCAGCGGGACAGGGGGTTCCACGAGCAGTACTTC. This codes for CASQRDRGFHEQYF.

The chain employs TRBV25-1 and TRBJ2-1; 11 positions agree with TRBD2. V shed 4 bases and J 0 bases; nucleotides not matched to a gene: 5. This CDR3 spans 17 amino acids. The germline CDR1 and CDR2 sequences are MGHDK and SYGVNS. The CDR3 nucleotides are TGTGCCAGCAGTGGCCCTAGCGGGAGGATCTCCTACAATGAGCAGTTCTTC. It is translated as CASSGPSGRISYNEQFF.

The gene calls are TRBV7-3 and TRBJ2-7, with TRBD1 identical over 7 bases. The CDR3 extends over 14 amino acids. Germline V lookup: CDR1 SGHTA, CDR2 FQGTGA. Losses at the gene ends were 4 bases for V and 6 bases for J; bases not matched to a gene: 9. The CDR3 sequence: CASSSMTGHTEQYV. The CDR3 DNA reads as TGTGCCAGCAGCTCTATGACAGGGCATACCGAGCAGTACGTC.

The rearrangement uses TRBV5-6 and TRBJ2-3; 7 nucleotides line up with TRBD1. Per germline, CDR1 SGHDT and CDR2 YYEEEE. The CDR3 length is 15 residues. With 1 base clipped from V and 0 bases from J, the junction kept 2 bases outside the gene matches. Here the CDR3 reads CASSLTGQSTDTQYF. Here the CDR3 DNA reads TGTGCCAGCAGCTTGACGGGACAGAGCACAGATACGCAGTATTTT.